These T cell receptor beta chains were read from a single sample in a study of T-cell memory formation after mild COVID-19. MiXCR was run by TCRdb on the 5' RACE reads, yielding one entry per CDR3 protein. This sample has 200,000 or so distinct CDR3 sequences, with around 18% found just once. The sample consisted of PBMCs or a T cell subset sorted from them (not recorded which). Every receptor here comes from an adult woman who had mild COVID-19 (a few samples of this study predate the infection). Cell type and time point are not known. Each CDR3 is given with its conserved first and last residue. Fields, in order: CDR3 protein, CDR3 DNA, V gene, D gene, clone size, J gene. The D gene is left open where the match is weak. The size field is filled for only some rows; it gives once, few, many or a size class.

CDR3aa: CASSPGTGNHHNQPQHF
CDR3nt: TGTGCCAGCAGTCCGGGGACAGGGAACCACCACAATCAGCCCCAGCATTTT
v_gene: TRBV27
d_gene: TRBD1
abundance: NA
j_gene: TRBJ1-5

CDR3aa: CATSDLGTGLETQYF
CDR3nt: TGTGCCACCAGTGATTTGGGGACAGGGTTGGAGACCCAGTACTTC
v_gene: TRBV24-1
d_gene: TRBD1
abundance: NA
j_gene: TRBJ2-5

CDR3aa: CSAHEGSTPEAFF
CDR3nt: TGCAGTGCTCATGAGGGGAGTACCCCTGAAGCTTTCTTT
v_gene: TRBV20-1
d_gene: NA
abundance: NA
j_gene: TRBJ1-1

CDR3aa: CSARAVSGGVDTQYF
CDR3nt: TGCAGTGCTAGAGCGGTTAGCGGGGGTGTAGATACGCAGTATTTT
v_gene: TRBV20-1
d_gene: TRBD2
abundance: NA
j_gene: TRBJ2-3

CDR3aa: CATSTAGVSYEQYF
CDR3nt: TGTGCCACCAGCACAGCGGGCGTCTCCTACGAGCAGTACTTC
v_gene: TRBV24-1
d_gene: NA
abundance: few
j_gene: TRBJ2-7

CDR3aa: CASSSRDRGRGNQPQHF
CDR3nt: TGTGCCAGCAGCTCCCGGGACAGGGGGCGAGGCAATCAGCCCCAGCATTTT
v_gene: TRBV7-9
d_gene: TRBD1
abundance: few
j_gene: TRBJ1-5

CDR3aa: CASSLDSGSSYEQYF
CDR3nt: TGTGCCAGCAGCTTAGATAGCGGGAGCTCCTACGAGCAGTACTTC
v_gene: TRBV11-2
d_gene: TRBD2
abundance: few
j_gene: TRBJ2-7

CDR3aa: CASSPPGTTRDTQYF
CDR3nt: TGTGCCAGCTCACCACCCGGGACTACCCGTGATACGCAGTATTTT
v_gene: TRBV18
d_gene: TRBD2
abundance: many
j_gene: TRBJ2-3

CDR3aa: CASIGNTEAFF
CDR3nt: TGTGCCAGCATCGGGAACACTGAAGCTTTCTTT
v_gene: TRBV6-5
d_gene: NA
abundance: NA
j_gene: TRBJ1-1

CDR3aa: CASSSLANNEQFF
CDR3nt: TGTGCCAGCAGCTCCCTCGCCAACAATGAGCAGTTCTTC
v_gene: TRBV7-3
d_gene: NA
abundance: NA
j_gene: TRBJ2-1

CDR3aa: CASSILQGADTQYF
CDR3nt: TGTGCCAGCAGCATATTACAGGGGGCGGATACGCAGTATTTT
v_gene: TRBV7-6
d_gene: TRBD1
abundance: NA
j_gene: TRBJ2-3

CDR3aa: CAIRTSGGVGELFF
CDR3nt: TGTGCCATCCGGACTAGCGGGGGGGTCGGGGAGCTGTTTTTT
v_gene: TRBV10-3
d_gene: TRBD2
abundance: NA
j_gene: TRBJ2-2

CDR3aa: CASSQLRDSYEQYF
CDR3nt: TGTGCCAGCAGCCAATTACGGGACTCCTACGAGCAGTACTTC
v_gene: TRBV4-2
d_gene: NA
abundance: NA
j_gene: TRBJ2-7

CDR3aa: CASSYSDRLLNEQFF
CDR3nt: TGTGCCAGCAGTTACTCGGACCGGCTTTTGAATGAGCAGTTCTTC
v_gene: TRBV6-2/TRBV6-3
d_gene: NA
abundance: few
j_gene: TRBJ2-1

CDR3aa: CASSLTGYTEAFF
CDR3nt: TGTGCCAGCAGCTTAACAGGGTACACTGAAGCTTTCTTT
v_gene: TRBV7-3
d_gene: NA
abundance: many
j_gene: TRBJ1-1

CDR3aa: CASSPDQGRRQPQHF
CDR3nt: TGTGCCAGCAGTCCGGACCAGGGGAGGCGTCAGCCCCAGCATTTT
v_gene: TRBV12-3/TRBV12-4
d_gene: NA
abundance: few
j_gene: TRBJ1-5

CDR3aa: CATSYPSSGGSGELFF
CDR3nt: TGTGCCACCAGTTACCCTTCTAGCGGGGGGTCCGGGGAGCTGTTTTTT
v_gene: TRBV24-1
d_gene: TRBD2
abundance: NA
j_gene: TRBJ2-2

CDR3aa: CASSPPAGAHNEQFF
CDR3nt: TGCGCCAGCAGTCCTCCGGCGGGGGCCCACAATGAGCAGTTCTTC
v_gene: TRBV5-1
d_gene: NA
abundance: NA
j_gene: TRBJ2-1

CDR3aa: CATSDSGLAGENEQYF
CDR3nt: TGTGCCACCAGTGATTCCGGACTAGCGGGAGAGAACGAGCAGTACTTC
v_gene: TRBV24-1
d_gene: TRBD2
abundance: NA
j_gene: TRBJ2-7

CDR3aa: CAISAQGGDTEAFF
CDR3nt: TGTGCCATCAGTGCTCAGGGTGGGGACACTGAAGCTTTCTTT
v_gene: TRBV10-3
d_gene: NA
abundance: few
j_gene: TRBJ1-1

CDR3aa: CASSYHQGLAGGAYNEQFF
CDR3nt: TGTGCCAGCAGTTACCACCAGGGACTAGCGGGGGGAGCCTACAATGAGCAGTTCTTC
v_gene: TRBV6-2/TRBV6-3
d_gene: TRBD2
abundance: few
j_gene: TRBJ2-1

CDR3aa: CASSSTGDSTDTQYF
CDR3nt: TGCGCCAGCAGCTCAACAGGGGACTCCACAGATACGCAGTATTTT
v_gene: TRBV5-1
d_gene: NA
abundance: NA
j_gene: TRBJ2-3